This T cell receptor beta chain was recovered during a study of blood T cell repertoires in COVID-19. At the level of the study: The samples span acute and convalescent COVID-19 from the United States, Italy and Spain. PBMCs, B-cell-depleted T cells, or T cells were the source of the cDNA or gDNA that made up the material.

The protocol was immunoSEQ multiplex PCR, while the TCRdb copy is restricted to in-frame clones and leaves out a portion. The data contain about 270,000 clones, over 75% of them seen just once; the ten biggest clones take up about 11%. This clone occurred a few times. The TCR was taken from a woman between 65 and 79 years old with acute or convalescent COVID-19. The sequenced sample consisted of peripheral blood.

Here the CDR3 DNA reads TGTGCCACCAGTACCGGGGGGCTAGACACAGATACGCAGTATTTT. Encoded protein: CATSTGGLDTDTQYF. The chain carries TRBV24-1 and TRBJ2-3; D possibly corresponds to TRBD2 (7 bases). Trimming shortened V by 6 bases and J by 2 bases, and 14 bases separated the two germline ends. CDR1 is KGHDR and CDR2 is SFDVKD in the germline V gene. This CDR3 has 15 residues.